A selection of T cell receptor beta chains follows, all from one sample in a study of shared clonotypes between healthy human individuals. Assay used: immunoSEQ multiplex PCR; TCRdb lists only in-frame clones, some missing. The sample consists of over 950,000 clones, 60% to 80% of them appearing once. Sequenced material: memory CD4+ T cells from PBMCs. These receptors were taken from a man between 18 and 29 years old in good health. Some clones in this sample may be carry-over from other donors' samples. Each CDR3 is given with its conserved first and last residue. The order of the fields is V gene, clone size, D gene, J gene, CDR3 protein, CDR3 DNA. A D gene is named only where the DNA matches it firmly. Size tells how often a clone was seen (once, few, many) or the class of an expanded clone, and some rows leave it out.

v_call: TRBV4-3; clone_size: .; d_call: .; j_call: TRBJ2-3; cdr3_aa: CASSQAVLDTQYF; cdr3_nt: TGCGCCAGCAGCCAAGCCGTGTTGGATACGCAGTATTTT
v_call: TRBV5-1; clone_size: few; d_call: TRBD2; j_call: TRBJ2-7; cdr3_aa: CASSPTSSPYEQYF; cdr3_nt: TGCGCCAGCAGCCCGACTAGCTCCCCCTACGAGCAGTACTTC
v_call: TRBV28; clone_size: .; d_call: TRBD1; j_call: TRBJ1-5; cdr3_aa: CDSSRVDRDHQPQHF; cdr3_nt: TGTGACAGCAGTCGGGTTGACAGGGACCATCAGCCCCAGCATTTT
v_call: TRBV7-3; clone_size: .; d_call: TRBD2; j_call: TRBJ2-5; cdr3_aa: CASSIGLAGVGQETQYF; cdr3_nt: TGTGCCAGCAGCATAGGACTAGCGGGAGTTGGACAAGAGACCCAGTACTTC
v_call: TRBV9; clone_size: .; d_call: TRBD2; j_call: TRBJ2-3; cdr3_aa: CASSVTGLAIDTQYF; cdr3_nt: TGTGCCAGCAGCGTAACCGGACTAGCGATAGATACGCAGTATTTT
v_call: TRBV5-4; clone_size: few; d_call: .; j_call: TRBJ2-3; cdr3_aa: CASSLARGGRTDTQYF; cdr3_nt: TGTGCCAGCAGCTTGGCTCGTGGAGGGCGAACAGATACGCAGTATTTT
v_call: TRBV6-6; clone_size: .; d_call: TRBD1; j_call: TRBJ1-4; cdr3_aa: CASRSGTGDEKLFF; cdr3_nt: TGTGCCAGCAGATCCGGGACAGGGGATGAAAAACTGTTTTTT
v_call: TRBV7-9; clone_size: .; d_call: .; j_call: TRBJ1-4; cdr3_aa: CASSLWIGGSTTNEKLFF; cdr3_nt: TGTGCCAGCAGCTTATGGATTGGGGGGAGTACAACTAATGAAAAACTGTTTTTT
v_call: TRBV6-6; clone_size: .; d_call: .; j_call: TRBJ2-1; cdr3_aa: CASSYDSGEQFF; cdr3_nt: TGTGCCAGCAGTTATGATTCGGGTGAGCAGTTCTTC
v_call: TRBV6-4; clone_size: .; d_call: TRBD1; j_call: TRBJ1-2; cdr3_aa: CASRIGTDSNYGYTF; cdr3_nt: TGTGCCAGCAGAATTGGGACAGACTCTAACTATGGCTACACCTTC
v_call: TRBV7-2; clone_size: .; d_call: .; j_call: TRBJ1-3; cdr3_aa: CASSLDTGSGNTIYF; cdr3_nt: TGTGCCAGCAGCTTAGATACAGGGTCTGGAAACACCATATATTTT
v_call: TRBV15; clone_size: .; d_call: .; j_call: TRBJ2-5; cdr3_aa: CATSRDPGTETQYF; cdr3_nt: TGTGCCACCAGCAGAGATCCCGGGACCGAGACCCAGTACTTC
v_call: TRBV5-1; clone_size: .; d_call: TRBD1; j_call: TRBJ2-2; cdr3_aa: CASSKPGTGDTGELFF; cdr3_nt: TGCGCCAGCAGCAAACCCGGGACAGGGGACACCGGGGAGCTGTTTTTT
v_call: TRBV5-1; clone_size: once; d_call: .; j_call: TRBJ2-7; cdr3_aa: CASSPVARRSYEQYF; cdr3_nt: TGCGCCAGCAGCCCGGTCGCGCGCCGCTCCTACGAGCAGTACTTC
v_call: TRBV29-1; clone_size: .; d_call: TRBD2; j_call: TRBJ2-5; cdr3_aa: CSVGLLWEGLGETQYF; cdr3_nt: TGCAGCGTTGGCTTATTGTGGGAGGGCCTGGGAGAGACCCAGTACTTC
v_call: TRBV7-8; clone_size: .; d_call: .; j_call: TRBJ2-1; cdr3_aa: CASSPPGRVYNEQFF; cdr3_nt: TGTGCCAGCAGCCCCCCCGGCAGGGTTTACAATGAGCAGTTCTTC
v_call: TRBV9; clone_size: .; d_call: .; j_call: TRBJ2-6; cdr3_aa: CASSARTGANVLTF; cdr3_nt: TGTGCCAGCAGCGCAAGGACTGGGGCCAACGTCCTGACTTTC
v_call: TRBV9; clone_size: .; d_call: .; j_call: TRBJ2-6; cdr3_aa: CASSVGVSGANVLTF; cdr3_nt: TGTGCCAGCAGCGTAGGCGTCTCTGGGGCCAACGTCCTGACTTTC
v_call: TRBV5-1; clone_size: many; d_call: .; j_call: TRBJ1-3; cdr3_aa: CASSLGAISGNTIYF; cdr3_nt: TGCGCCAGCAGCTTGGGTGCTATCTCTGGAAACACCATATATTTT
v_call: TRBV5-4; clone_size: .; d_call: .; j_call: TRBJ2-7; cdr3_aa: CASSLGQRASYEQYF; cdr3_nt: TGTGCCAGCAGCTTGGGCCAGCGGGCTTCCTACGAGCAGTACTTC
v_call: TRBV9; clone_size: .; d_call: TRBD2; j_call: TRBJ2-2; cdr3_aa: CASSQGLAENTGELFF; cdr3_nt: TGTGCCAGCAGCCAGGGACTAGCGGAAAACACCGGGGAGCTGTTTTTT
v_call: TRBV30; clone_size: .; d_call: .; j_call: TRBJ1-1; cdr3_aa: CAWSVKGGMNTEAFF; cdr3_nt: TGTGCCTGGAGTGTAAAGGGGGGAATGAACACTGAAGCCTTCTTT
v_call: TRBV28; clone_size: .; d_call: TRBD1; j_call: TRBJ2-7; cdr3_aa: CASSHGGTGTLEQYF; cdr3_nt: TGTGCCAGCAGTCATGGCGGGACAGGGACGCTCGAGCAGTACTTC
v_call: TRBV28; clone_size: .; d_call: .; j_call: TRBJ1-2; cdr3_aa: CASSFGGGGGYTF; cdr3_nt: TGTGCCAGCAGTTTTGGGGGCGGGGGGGGCTACACCTTC
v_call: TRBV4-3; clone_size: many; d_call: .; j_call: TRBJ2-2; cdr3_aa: CASSQDRSFGELFF; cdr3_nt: TGCGCCAGCAGCCAAGATAGGAGCTTCGGGGAGCTGTTTTTT
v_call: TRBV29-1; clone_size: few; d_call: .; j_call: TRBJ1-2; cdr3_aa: CSVEGPDNGYTF; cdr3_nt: TGCAGCGTTGAAGGCCCCGACAATGGCTACACCTTC
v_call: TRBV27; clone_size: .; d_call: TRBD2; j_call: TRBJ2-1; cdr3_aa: CASNDAWREGNEQFF; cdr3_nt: TGTGCCAGCAACGATGCTTGGCGGGAGGGGAATGAGCAATTCTTC
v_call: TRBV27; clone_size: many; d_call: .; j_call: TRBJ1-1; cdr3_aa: CASSLGRDTEAFF; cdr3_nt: TGTGCCAGCAGTTTAGGCAGGGATACTGAAGCTTTCTTT
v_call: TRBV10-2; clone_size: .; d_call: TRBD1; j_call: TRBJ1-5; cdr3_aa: CASSGTGGNYQPQHF; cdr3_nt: TGCGCCAGCAGTGGGACAGGGGGGAATTATCAGCCCCAGCATTTT
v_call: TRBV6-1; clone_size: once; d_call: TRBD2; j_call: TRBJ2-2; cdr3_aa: CASSAGLAGTGELFF; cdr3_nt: TGTGCCAGCAGTGCGGGACTAGCGGGTACCGGGGAGCTGTTTTTT
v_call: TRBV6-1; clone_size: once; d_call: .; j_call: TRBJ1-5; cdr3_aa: CASSESGINQPQHF; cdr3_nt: TGTGCCAGCAGTGAATCTGGGATAAATCAGCCCCAGCATTTT
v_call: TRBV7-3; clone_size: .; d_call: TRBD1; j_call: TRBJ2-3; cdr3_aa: CASSTVRGQGQYF; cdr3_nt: TGTGCCAGCAGCACCGTCCGGGGACAGGGGCAGTATTTT
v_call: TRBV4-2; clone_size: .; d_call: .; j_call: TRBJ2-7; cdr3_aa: CASSQMASPYEQYF; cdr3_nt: TGTGCCAGCAGCCAAATGGCATCCCCGTACGAGCAGTACTTC
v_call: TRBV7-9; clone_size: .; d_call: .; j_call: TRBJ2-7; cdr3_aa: CASSLNIGPILF; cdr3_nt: TGTGCCAGCAGCTTAAACATCGGGCCCATACTCTTC
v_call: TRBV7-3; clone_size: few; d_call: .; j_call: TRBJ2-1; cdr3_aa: CASSRGHQTINEQFF; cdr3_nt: TGTGCCAGCAGCAGGGGACATCAGACTATCAATGAGCAGTTCTTC
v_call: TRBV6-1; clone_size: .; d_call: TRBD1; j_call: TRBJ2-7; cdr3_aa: CASSRGQGEGEQYF; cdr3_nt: TGTGCCAGCAGTAGGGGACAGGGGGAGGGCGAGCAGTACTTC
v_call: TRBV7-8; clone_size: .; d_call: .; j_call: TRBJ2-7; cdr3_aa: CASSLIGTTTYEQYF; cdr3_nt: TGTGCCAGCAGCTTAATCGGGACAACTACCTACGAGCAGTACTTC